This TCR beta chain was identified in a study of blood T cell repertoires in COVID-19. Whole-study context: The United States, Italy and Spain supplied acute and convalescent COVID-19 samples.

This clone was observed once. Per the germline V gene, CDR1 is MDHEN and CDR2 is SYDVKM. Trimming took off 5 bases at V and 3 bases at J, with 19 bases between the two ends. The CDR3 loop spans 16 amino acids. In the source study's methods: Using reference gene primer amplification, nucleated cell counts were estimated. The repertoire was sequenced with immunoSEQ multiplex PCR; TCRdb's copy has only in-frame clones and lacks some. Clone size and the V and J calls come from that table; the DNA yielded D and trimming. Of roughly 220,000 clones detected, 84% appear once; the ten largest clones hold 3% to 3.5%.

This TCR came from a woman aged 25 to 39 who had recovered from COVID-19. The chain recombines TRBV28 with TRBJ1-2; D gene unclear. The specimen sequenced was peripheral blood. Here the CDR3 reads CASSPLGEITHYGYTF. The CDR3 DNA follows: TGTGCCAGCAGTCCCCTCGGGGAGATCACCCACTATGGCTACACCTTC.